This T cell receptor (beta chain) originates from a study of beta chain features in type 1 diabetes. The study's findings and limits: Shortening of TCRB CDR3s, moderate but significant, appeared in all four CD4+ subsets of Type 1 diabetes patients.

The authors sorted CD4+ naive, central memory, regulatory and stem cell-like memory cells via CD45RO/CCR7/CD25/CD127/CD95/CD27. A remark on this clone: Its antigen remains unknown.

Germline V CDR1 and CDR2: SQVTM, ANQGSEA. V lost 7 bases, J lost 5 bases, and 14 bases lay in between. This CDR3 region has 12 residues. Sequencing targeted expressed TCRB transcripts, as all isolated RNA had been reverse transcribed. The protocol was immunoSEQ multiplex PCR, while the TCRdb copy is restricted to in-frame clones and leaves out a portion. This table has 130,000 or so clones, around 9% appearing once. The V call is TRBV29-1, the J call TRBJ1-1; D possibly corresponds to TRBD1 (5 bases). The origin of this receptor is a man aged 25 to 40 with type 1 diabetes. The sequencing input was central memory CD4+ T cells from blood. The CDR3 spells CSGTQGGTEAFF. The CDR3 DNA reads TGCAGCGGGACTCAGGGAGGAACTGAAGCTTTCTTT.